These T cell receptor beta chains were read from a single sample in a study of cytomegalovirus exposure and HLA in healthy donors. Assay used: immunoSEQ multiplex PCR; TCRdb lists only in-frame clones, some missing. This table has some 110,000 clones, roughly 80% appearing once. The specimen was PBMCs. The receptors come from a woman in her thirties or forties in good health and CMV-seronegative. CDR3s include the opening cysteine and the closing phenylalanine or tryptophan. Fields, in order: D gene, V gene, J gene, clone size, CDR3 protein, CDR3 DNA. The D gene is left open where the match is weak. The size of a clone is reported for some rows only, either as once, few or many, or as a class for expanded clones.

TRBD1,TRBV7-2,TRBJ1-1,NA,CASSFTGVLTEAFF,TGTGCCAGCAGCTTTACAGGGGTACTCACTGAAGCTTTCTTT
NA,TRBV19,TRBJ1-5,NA,CASSTMVSGNQPQHF,TGTGCCAGTAGTACTATGGTTTCGGGCAATCAGCCCCAGCATTTT
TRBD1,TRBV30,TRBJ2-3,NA,CAWSRDRGHSDTQYF,TGTGCCTGGTCAAGGGACAGGGGGCACTCAGATACGCAGTATTTT
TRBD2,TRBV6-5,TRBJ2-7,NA,CASSSPGLAGSYEQYF,TGTGCCAGCAGTTCCCCCGGACTAGCGGGAAGCTACGAGCAGTACTTC
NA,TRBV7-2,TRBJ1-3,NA,CASSLVSQGAGNTIYF,TGTGCCAGCAGCTTAGTTTCCCAGGGCGCTGGAAACACCATATATTTT
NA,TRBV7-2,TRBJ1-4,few,CASSPAGRVNEKLFF,TGTGCCAGCAGCCCGGCGGGCCGGGTGAATGAAAAACTGTTTTTT
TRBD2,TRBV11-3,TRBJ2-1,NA,CASSSGRYNEQFF,TGTGCCAGCAGTAGCGGGAGGTACAATGAGCAGTTCTTC
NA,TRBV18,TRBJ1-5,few,CASSAAGGNQPQHF,TGTGCCAGCTCAGCAGCAGGTGGCAATCAGCCCCAGCATTTT
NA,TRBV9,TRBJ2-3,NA,CASSVEGATSTDTQYF,TGTGCCAGCAGCGTAGAAGGGGCTACTAGCACAGATACGCAGTATTTT
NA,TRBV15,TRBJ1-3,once,CATSRDRVISGNTIYF,TGTGCCACCAGCAGAGACAGGGTAATATCTGGAAACACCATATATTTT
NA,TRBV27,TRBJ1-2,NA,CASSLNPGINYGYTF,TGTGCCAGCAGTTTAAATCCAGGGATAAACTATGGCTACACCTTC
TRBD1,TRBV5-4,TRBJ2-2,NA,CASSWGAGTGGNTGELFF,TGTGCCAGCAGCTGGGGCGCCGGGACAGGGGGAAACACCGGGGAGCTGTTTTTT
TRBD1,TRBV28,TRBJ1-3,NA,CASSPPGQVLGNTIYF,TGTGCCAGCAGTCCACCGGGACAGGTCTTAGGAAACACCATATATTTT
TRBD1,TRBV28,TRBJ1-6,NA,CASRGTENSPLHF,TGTGCCAGCAGGGGGACAGAGAATTCACCCCTCCACTTT
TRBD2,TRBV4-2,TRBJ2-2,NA,CASSQEALAGGIRSGELFF,TGTGCCAGCAGCCAAGAGGCGCTAGCGGGAGGGATTCGGTCCGGGGAGCTGTTTTTT
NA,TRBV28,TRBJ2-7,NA,CASGLPQGGEQYF,TGTGCCAGCGGGCTACCCCAGGGTGGCGAGCAGTACTTC
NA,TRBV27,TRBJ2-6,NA,CASSWAGWYSGANVLTF,TGTGCCAGCAGTTGGGCGGGATGGTACTCTGGGGCCAACGTCCTGACTTTC
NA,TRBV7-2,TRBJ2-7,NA,CASSSGTGLTSYEQYF,TGTGCCAGCAGCTCAGGTACAGGGTTGACATCCTACGAGCAGTACTTC
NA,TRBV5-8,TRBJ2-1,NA,CASSLQGTQPYNEQFF,TGTGCCAGCAGCTTGCAGGGGACCCAACCATACAATGAGCAGTTCTTC
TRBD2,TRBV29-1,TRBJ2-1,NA,CSAGGGSSYNEQFF,TGCAGCGCTGGCGGGGGGAGCTCCTACAATGAGCAGTTCTTC
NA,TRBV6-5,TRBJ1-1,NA,CASSGDSEAFF,TGTGCCAGCAGTGGCGACAGTGAAGCTTTCTTT
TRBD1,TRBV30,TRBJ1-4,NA,CAWSPDPGQGNEKLFF,TGTGCCTGGAGTCCAGATCCGGGACAGGGGAATGAAAAACTGTTTTTT
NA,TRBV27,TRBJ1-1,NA,CASSFRGRESFAFF,TGTGCCAGCAGTTTTAGAGGTCGTGAATCGTTTGCTTTCTTT
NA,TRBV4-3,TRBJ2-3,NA,CASSVRVAADTQYF,TGCGCCAGCAGCGTAAGAGTCGCCGCAGATACGCAGTATTTT
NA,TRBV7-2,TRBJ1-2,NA,CASSPRAWGNYGYTF,TGTGCCAGCAGCCCCCGTGCGTGGGGCAACTATGGCTACACCTTC
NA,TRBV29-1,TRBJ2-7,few,CSVEGFFGQGGYEQYF,TGCAGCGTTGAAGGATTTTTCGGCCAGGGAGGCTACGAGCAGTACTTC
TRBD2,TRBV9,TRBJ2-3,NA,CASSGNAGLAGTDTQYF,TGTGCCAGCAGCGGAAACGCGGGACTAGCGGGAACAGATACGCAGTATTTT
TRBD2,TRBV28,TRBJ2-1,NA,CVSRARTSGYNEQFF,TGTGTCAGCAGGGCGCGGACTAGCGGCTACAATGAGCAGTTCTTC
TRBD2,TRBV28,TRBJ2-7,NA,CASSSLTSAASYEQYF,TGTGCCAGCAGTTCCCTTACTAGCGCAGCTTCCTACGAGCAGTACTTC
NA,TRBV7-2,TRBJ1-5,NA,CASSVRGNQPQHF,TGTGCCAGCAGCGTCAGGGGTAATCAGCCCCAGCATTTT
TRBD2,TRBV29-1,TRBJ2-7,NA,CSVGDPGTSGYEQYF,TGCAGCGTTGGAGATCCCGGGACTAGCGGATACGAGCAGTACTTC
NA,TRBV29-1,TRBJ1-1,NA,CSGERGSFAEAFF,TGCAGCGGCGAGCGGGGTAGTTTCGCTGAAGCTTTCTTT
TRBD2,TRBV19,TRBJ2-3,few,CASSPYGEGADTQYF,TGTGCCAGTAGTCCTTACGGGGAGGGTGCAGATACGCAGTATTTT
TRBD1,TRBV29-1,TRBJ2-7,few,CSVEDRGTGSYEQYF,TGCAGCGTTGAAGATCGAGGGACAGGGTCGTACGAGCAGTACTTC
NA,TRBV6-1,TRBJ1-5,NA,CASRLQGYSNQPQHF,TGTGCCAGCAGATTACAGGGTTATAGCAATCAGCCCCAGCATTTT
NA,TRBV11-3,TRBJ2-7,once,CASSLVGGGEQYF,TGTGCCAGCAGCTTAGTCGGGGGAGGCGAGCAGTACTTC
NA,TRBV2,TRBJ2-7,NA,CASSVVSPREQYF,TGTGCCAGCAGTGTGGTCAGTCCTAGGGAGCAGTACTTC
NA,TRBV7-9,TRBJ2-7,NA,CASSLREIGSYEQYF,TGTGCCAGCAGCTTAAGGGAGATTGGCTCCTACGAGCAGTACTTC
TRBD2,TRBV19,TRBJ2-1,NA,CASSFLSGGIYNEQFF,TGTGCCAGTAGTTTTCTGAGCGGGGGGATCTACAATGAGCAGTTCTTC
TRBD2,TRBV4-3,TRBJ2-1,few,CASSQIAGGLIIGHEQFF,TGCGCCAGCAGCCAGATAGCGGGAGGGCTCATAATTGGCCACGAGCAGTTCTTC
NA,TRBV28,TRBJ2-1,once,CASSLRGNEQFF,TGTGCCAGCAGTTTAAGAGGGAATGAGCAGTTCTTC
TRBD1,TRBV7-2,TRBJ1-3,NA,CASSLRQGSRGYSGNTIYF,TGTGCCAGCAGCCTGCGACAGGGGAGTCGGGGCTACTCTGGAAACACCATATATTTT
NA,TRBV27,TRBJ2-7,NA,CASSLLGGTHEQYF,TGTGCCAGCAGTTTATTAGGGGGAACCCACGAGCAGTACTTC
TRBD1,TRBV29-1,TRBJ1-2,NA,CSVARDRGQHGYTF,TGCAGCGTTGCCCGCGACAGGGGACAACATGGCTACACCTTC
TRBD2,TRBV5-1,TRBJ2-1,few,CASSLVSSGRYNEQFF,TGCGCCAGCAGCTTGGTTTCTAGCGGGAGGTACAATGAGCAGTTCTTC
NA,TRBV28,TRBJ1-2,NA,CASSPPGAGSVYYGYTF,TGTGCCAGCAGCCCTCCAGGGGCAGGGTCTGTGTACTATGGCTACACCTTC
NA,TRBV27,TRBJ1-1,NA,CASSPSGSSGEAFF,TGTGCCAGCAGTCCTTCCGGATCTTCGGGTGAAGCTTTCTTT
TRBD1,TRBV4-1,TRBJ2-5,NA,CASSQGTGGMETQYF,TGCGCCAGCAGCCAAGGGACAGGGGGTATGGAGACCCAGTACTTC
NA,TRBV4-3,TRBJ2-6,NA,CASSQTGSANVLTF,TGCGCCAGCAGCCAAACCGGGTCAGCCAACGTCCTGACTTTC
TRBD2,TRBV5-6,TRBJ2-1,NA,CASSNREGPYNEQFF,TGTGCCAGCAGCAATCGGGAGGGCCCCTACAATGAGCAGTTCTTC
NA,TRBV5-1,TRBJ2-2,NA,CASSLAGPGTGELFF,TGCGCCAGCAGCTTGGCAGGGCCGGGCACCGGGGAGCTGTTTTTT
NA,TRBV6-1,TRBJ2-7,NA,CASSSDRRLEQYF,TGTGCCAGCAGTTCCGACAGAAGACTCGAGCAGTACTTC
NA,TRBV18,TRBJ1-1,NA,CASSPVQGTEAFF,TGTGCCAGCTCACCAGTTCAGGGAACTGAAGCTTTCTTT
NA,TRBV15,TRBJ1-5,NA,CATSSRPGSSQPQHF,TGTGCCACCAGCAGCAGACCGGGTTCAAGTCAGCCCCAGCATTTT
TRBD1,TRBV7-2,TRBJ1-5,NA,CASSARQGHQPQHF,TGTGCCAGCAGCGCCCGACAGGGGCATCAGCCCCAGCATTTT
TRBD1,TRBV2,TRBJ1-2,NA,CASRSGQDYGYTF,TGTGCCAGCAGGTCGGGACAGGACTATGGCTACACCTTC
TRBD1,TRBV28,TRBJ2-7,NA,CASSLGTTGRSEQYF,TGTGCCAGCTCCCTGGGGACGACAGGGAGAAGCGAGCAGTACTTC
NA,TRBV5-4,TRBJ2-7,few,CASSLGVSYEQYF,TGTGCCAGCAGCTTGGGAGTCTCCTACGAGCAGTACTTC
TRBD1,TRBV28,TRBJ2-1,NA,CASSTQGDNEQFF,TGTGCCAGCAGCACCCAGGGGGACAATGAGCAGTTCTTC
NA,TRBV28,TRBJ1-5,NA,CASKGVPQPQHF,TGTGCCAGCAAAGGAGTCCCTCAGCCCCAGCATTTT